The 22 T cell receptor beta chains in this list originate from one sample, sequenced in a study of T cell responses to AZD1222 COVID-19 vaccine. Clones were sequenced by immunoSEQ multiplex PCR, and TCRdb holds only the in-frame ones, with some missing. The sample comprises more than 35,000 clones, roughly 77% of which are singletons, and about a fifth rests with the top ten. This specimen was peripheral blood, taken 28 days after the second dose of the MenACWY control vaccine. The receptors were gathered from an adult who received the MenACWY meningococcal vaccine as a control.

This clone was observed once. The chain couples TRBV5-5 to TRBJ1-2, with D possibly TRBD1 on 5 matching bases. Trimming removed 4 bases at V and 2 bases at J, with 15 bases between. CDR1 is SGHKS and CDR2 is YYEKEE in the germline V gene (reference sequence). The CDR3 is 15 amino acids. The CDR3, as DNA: TGTGCCAGCAGCCCCGCCTTTGGGGGAAACTATGGCTACACCTTC. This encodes CASSPAFGGNYGYTF.

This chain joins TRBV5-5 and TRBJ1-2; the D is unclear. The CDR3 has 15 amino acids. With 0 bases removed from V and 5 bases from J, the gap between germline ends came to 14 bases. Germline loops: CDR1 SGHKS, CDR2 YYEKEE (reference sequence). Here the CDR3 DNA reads TGTGCCAGCAGCTTGGTTCCCCCCATGAGTTATGGCTACACCTTC. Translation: CASSLVPPMSYGYTF. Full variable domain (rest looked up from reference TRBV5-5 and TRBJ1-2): DAGVTQSPTHLIKTRGQQVTLRCSPISGHKSVSWYQQVLGQGPQFIFQYYEKEERGRGNFPDRFSARQFPNYSSELNVNALLLGDSALYLCASSLVPPMSYGYTFGSGTRLTVV.

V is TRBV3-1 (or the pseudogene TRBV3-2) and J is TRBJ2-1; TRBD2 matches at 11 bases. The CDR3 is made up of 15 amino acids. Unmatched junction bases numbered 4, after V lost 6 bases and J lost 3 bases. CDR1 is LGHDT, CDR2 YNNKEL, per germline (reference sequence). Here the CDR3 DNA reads TGTGCCAGCAGTCTCGGGACTAGCGGCTACAATGAGCAGTTCTTC. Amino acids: CASSLGTSGYNEQFF.

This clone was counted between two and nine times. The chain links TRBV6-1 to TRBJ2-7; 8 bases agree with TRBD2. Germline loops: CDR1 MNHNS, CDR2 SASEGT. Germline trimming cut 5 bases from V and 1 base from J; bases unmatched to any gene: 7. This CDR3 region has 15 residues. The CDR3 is CASSSPGLVSYEQYF. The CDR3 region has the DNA TGTGCCAGCAGTTCCCCGGGACTAGTTTCCTACGAGCAGTACTTC.

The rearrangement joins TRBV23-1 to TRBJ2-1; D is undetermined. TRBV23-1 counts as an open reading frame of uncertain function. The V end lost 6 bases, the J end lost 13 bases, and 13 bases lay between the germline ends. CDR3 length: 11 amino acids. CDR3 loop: CASSMDGYQFF. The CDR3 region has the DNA TGCGCCAGCAGCATGGACGGCTACCAGTTCTTC.

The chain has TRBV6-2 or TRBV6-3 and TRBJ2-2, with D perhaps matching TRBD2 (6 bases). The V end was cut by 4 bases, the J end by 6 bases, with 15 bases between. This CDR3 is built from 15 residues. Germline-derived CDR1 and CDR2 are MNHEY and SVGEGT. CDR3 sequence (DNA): TGTGCCAGCAGTTCGAGCGGGCCCCCTTCCGGGGAGCTGTTTTTT. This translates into CASSSSGPPSGELFF.

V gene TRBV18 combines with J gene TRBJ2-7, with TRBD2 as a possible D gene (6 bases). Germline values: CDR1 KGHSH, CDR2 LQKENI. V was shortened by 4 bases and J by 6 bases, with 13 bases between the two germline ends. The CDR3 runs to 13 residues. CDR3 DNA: TGTGCCAGCTCACTTACTAACGGGGGCGAGCAGTACTTC. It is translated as CASSLTNGGEQYF. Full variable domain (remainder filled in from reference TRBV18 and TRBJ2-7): NAGVMQNPRHLVRRRGQEARLRCSPMKGHSHVYWYRQLPEEGLKFMVYLQKENIIDESGMPKERFSAEFPKEGPSILRIQQVVRGDSAAYFCASSLTNGGEQYFGPGTRLTVT.

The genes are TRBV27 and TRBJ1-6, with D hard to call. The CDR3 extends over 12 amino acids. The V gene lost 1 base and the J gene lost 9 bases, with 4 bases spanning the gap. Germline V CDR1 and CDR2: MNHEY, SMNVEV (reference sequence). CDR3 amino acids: CASSLLSSPLHF. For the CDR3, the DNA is TGTGCCAGCAGTTTATTGAGTTCACCCCTCCACTTT.

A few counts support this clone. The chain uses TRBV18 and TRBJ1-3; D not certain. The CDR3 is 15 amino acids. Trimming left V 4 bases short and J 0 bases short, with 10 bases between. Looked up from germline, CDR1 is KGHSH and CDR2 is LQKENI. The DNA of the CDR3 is TGTGCCAGCTCACGTGAATCTTTCTCTGGAAACACCATATATTTT. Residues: CASSRESFSGNTIYF.

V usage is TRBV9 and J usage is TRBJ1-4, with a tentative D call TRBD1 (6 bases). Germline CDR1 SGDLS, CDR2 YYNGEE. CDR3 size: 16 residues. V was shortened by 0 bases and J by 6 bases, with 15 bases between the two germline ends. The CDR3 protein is CASSVGLRGGDEKLFF. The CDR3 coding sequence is TGTGCCAGCAGCGTAGGACTCAGGGGAGGAGATGAAAAACTGTTTTTT.

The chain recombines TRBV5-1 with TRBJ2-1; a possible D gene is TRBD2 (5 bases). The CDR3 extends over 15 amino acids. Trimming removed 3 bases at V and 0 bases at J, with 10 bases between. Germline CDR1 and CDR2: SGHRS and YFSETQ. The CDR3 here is CASSSASSSYNEQFF. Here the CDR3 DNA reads TGCGCCAGCAGCTCCGCTAGCAGCTCCTACAATGAGCAGTTCTTC.

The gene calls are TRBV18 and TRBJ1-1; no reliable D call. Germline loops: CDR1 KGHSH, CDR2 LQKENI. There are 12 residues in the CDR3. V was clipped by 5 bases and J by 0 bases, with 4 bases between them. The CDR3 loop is CASSALNTEAFF. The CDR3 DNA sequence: TGTGCCAGCTCAGCGCTGAACACTGAAGCTTTCTTT.

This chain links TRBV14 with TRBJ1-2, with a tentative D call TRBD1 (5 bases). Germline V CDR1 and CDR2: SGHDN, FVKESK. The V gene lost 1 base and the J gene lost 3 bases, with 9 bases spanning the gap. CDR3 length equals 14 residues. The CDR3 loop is CASSQVEGYYGYTF. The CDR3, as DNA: TGTGCCAGCAGCCAAGTTGAGGGGTACTATGGCTACACCTTC. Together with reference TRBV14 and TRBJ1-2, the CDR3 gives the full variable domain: EAGVTQFPSHSVIEKGQTVTLRCDPISGHDNLYWYRRVMGKEIKFLLHFVKESKQDESGMPNNRFLAERTGGTYSTLKVQPAELEDSGVYFCASSQVEGYYGYTFGSGTRLTVV.

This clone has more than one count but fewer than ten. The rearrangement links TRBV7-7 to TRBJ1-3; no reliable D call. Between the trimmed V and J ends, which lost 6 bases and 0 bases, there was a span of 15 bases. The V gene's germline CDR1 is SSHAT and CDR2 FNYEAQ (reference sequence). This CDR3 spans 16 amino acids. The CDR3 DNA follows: TGTGCCAGCAGTCCATTGGAGGTATCCTCTGGAAACACCATATATTTT. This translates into CASSPLEVSSGNTIYF.

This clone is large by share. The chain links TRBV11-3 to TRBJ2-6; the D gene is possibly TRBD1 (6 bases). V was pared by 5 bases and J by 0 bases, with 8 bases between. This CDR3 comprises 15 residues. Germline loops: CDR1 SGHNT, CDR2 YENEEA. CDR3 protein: CASSPDSSGANVLTF. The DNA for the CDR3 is TGTGCCAGCAGCCCGGACAGCTCTGGGGCCAACGTCCTGACTTTC.

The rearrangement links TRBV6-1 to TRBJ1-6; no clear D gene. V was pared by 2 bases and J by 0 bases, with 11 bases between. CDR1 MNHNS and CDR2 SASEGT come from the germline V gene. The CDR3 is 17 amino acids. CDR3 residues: CASSELGTLSYNSPLHF. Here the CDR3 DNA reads TGTGCCAGCAGTGAACTAGGCACCCTCTCCTATAATTCACCCCTCCACTTT.

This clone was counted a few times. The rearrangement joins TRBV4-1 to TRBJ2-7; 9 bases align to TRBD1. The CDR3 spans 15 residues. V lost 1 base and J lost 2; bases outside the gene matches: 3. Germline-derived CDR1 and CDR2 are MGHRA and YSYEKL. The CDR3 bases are TGCGCCAGCAGCCAAGTCGGGACAGGGACCTACGAGCAGTACGTC. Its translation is CASSQVGTGTYEQYV.

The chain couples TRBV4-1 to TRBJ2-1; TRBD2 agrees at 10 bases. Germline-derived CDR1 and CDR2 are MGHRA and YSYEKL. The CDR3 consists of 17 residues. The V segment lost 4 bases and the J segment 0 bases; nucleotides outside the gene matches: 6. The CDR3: CASSRQGLALSYNEQFF. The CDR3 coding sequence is TGCGCCAGCAGCCGCCAGGGACTAGCGCTCTCCTACAATGAGCAGTTCTTC.

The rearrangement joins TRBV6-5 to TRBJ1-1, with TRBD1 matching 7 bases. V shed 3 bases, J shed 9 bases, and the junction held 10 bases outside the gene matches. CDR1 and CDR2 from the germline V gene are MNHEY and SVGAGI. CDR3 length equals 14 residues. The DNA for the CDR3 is TGTGCCAGCAGTTATACAGGACAGGCAGTCCAAGCTTTCTTT. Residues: CASSYTGQAVQAFF.

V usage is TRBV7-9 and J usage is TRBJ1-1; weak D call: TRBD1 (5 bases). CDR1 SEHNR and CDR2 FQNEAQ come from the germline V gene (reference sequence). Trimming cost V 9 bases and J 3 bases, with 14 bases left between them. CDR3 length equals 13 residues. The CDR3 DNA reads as TGTGCCAGTATCCGGGGACTCGACACTGAAGCTTTCTTT. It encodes CASIRGLDTEAFF.

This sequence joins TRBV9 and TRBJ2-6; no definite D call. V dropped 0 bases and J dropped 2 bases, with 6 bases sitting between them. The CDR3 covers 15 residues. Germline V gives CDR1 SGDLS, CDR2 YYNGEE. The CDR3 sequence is CASSVEGAGANVLTF. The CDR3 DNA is TGTGCCAGCAGCGTAGAAGGAGCTGGGGCCAACGTCCTGACTTTC.

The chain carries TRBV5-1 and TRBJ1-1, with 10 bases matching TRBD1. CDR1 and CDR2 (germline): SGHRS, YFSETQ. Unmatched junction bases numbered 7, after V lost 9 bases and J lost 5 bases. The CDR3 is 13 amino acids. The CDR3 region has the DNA TGCGCCACGAAAGGGACAGGGGAAACTGAAGCTTTCTTT. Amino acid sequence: CATKGTGETEAFF.